This T cell receptor (beta chain) was observed in a study of PD-L1 blockade in urothelial cancer. Study summary: Atezolizumab, begun by patients in about 2014, was given at 1,200 mg intravenously every 3 weeks. Blood gave a median approximately 150,000 T cells.

Sequencing was performed with immunoSEQ multiplex PCR; in TCRdb, only in-frame clones are kept and a portion is missing. Among about 86,000 clones listed, about 85% were seen once. This CDR3 contains 15 residues. From germline, CDR1 is LNHNV and CDR2 YYDKDF (reference sequence). The ends lost 5 bases at V and 8 bases at J; junction bases unmatched: 8. This sample's time point: pretreatment peripheral blood. The number of samples from each patient was between 1 and 8, taken pretreatment and on-treatment. Concerning this clone: Its antigen is undetermined.

Study-wide results and limits: Durable benefit accompanied greater 3-week expansion of tumor-associated blood clones.

V and J are TRBV15 and TRBJ1-4, with TRBD1 matching 10 bases. This TCR was recovered from a man in his 60s with urothelial cancer. The material was PBMCs, obtained around atezolizumab (anti-PD-L1) treatment. CDR3 nucleotides: TGTGCCACCAGCTCCTGGGACAGGGGAGGGGAAAAACTGTTTTTT. Translated, it gives CATSSWDRGGEKLFF.